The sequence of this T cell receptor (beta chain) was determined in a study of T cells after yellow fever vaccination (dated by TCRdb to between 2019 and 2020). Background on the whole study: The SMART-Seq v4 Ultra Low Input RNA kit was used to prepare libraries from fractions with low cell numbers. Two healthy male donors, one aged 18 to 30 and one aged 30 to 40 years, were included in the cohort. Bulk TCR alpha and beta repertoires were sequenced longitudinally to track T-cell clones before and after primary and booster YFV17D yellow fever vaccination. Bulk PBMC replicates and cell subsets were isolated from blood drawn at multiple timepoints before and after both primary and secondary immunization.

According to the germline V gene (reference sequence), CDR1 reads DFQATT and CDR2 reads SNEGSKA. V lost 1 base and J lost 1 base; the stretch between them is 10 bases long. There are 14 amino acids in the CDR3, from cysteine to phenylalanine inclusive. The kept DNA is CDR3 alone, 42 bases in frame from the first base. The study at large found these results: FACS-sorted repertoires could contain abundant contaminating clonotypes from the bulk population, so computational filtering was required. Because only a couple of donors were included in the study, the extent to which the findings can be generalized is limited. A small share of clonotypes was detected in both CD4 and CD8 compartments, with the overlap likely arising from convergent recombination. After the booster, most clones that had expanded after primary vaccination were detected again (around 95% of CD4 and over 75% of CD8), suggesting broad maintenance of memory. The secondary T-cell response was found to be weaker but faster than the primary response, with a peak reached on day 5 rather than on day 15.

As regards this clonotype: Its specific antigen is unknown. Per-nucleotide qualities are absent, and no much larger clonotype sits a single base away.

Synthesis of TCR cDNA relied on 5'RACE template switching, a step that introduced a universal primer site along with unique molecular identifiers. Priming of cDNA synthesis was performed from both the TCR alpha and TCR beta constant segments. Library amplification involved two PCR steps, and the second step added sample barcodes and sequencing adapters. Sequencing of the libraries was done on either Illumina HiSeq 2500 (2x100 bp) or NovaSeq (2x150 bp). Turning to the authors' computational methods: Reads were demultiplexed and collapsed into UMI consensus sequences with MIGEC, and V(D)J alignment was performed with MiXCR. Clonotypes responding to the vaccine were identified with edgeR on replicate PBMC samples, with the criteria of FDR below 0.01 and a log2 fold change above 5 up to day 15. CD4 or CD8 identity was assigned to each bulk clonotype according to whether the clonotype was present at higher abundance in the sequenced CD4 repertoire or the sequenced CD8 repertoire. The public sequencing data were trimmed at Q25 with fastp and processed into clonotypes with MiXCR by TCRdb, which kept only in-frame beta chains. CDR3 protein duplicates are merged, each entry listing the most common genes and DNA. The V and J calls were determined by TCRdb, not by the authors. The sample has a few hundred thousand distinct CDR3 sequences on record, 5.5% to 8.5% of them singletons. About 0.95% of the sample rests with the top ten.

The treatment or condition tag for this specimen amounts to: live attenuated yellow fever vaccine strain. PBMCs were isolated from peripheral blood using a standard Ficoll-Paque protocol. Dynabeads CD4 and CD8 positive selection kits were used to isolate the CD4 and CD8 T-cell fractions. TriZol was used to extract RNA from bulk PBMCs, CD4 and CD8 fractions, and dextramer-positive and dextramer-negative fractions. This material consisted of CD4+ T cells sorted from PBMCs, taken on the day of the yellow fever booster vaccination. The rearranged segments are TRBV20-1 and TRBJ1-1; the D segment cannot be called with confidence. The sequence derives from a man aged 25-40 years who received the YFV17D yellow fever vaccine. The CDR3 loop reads CSARGPVRNTEAFF. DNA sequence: TGCAGTGCTAGAGGCCCGGTCAGGAACACTGAAGCTTTCTTT.